The next 8 T cell receptor beta chains were all read from a single sample in a study of blood T cell repertoires in COVID-19. Libraries were prepared by immunoSEQ multiplex PCR; TCRdb keeps only in-frame clonotypes and omits some of them. This table has some 160,000 clones, roughly 91% appearing once. The sequenced sample was peripheral blood. The receptor set was obtained from a young man with COVID-19, enrolled during active disease.

This clone was observed a single time. The chain recombines TRBV4-1 with TRBJ2-1, with a possible D match to TRBD1 (6 bases). The CDR3 extends over 15 amino acids. Germline CDR1 MGHRA, CDR2 YSYEKL. The V gene lost 0 bases and the J gene lost 6 bases, with 12 bases spanning the gap. The CDR3 here is CASSQDRGAGNEQFF. The CDR3 DNA follows: TGCGCCAGCAGCCAAGACAGGGGTGCTGGCAATGAGCAGTTCTTC.

This clone appeared a few times. The chain is built from TRBV6-5 and TRBJ2-1, with TRBD2 matching over 8 bases. In germline, CDR1 is MNHEY, CDR2 SVGAGI. The V segment lost 2 bases and the J segment 9 bases; nucleotides outside the gene matches: 9. This CDR3 comprises 15 residues. The CDR3 region is CASSYTSGGRGEQFF. DNA of the CDR3: TGTGCCAGCAGTTACACCTCGGGGGGGCGCGGTGAGCAGTTCTTC.

V and J are TRBV18 and TRBJ1-1, with TRBD1 matching over 7 bases. The V segment lost 2 bases and the J segment 2 bases; nucleotides outside the gene matches: 2. Per germline, CDR1 KGHSH and CDR2 LQKENI. This CDR3 comprises 14 residues. The CDR3 region is CASSPTGENTEAFF. The CDR3 DNA sequence: TGTGCCAGCTCACCAACAGGGGAAAACACTGAAGCTTTCTTT. The entire variable domain, with the rest obtained from reference TRBV18 and TRBJ1-1, is as follows: NAGVMQNPRHLVRRRGQEARLRCSPMKGHSHVYWYRQLPEEGLKFMVYLQKENIIDESGMPKERFSAEFPKEGPSILRIQQVVRGDSAAYFCASSPTGENTEAFFGQGTRLTVV.

The chain links TRBV15 to TRBJ2-2; 12 bases align to TRBD2. CDR1 is LNHNV, CDR2 YYDKDF, per germline (reference sequence). There are 14 residues in the CDR3. J gave up 5 bases and V 9 bases, and 4 bases lay outside the gene matches. CDR3 sequence (DNA): TGTGCCACAACAGGGACTAGCGGGACCGGGGAGCTGTTTTTT. Protein: CATTGTSGTGELFF.

Regarding this clone: Germline and junction disagree at one end, which may indicate a read error. This rearrangement joins TRBV28 to TRBJ1-4, with 8 bases that match TRBD1. The CDR3 runs 15 residues. CDR1 MDHEN and CDR2 SYDVKM come from the germline V gene. DNA for the CDR3: TGTGCCAGCAGACCGGAGGACAGGGTTAGTGAAAAACTGCTTTTT. It encodes CASRPEDRVSEKLLF.

The chain employs TRBV9 and TRBJ2-7; TRBD1 matches at 7 bases. CDR1 is SGDLS, CDR2 YYNGEE, per germline. Trimming removed 4 bases from V and 6 bases from J; junction bases left unmatched: 4. The CDR3 is 12 amino acids. The CDR3 here is CASSNSGGEQYF. DNA of the CDR3: TGTGCCAGCAGCAATTCAGGGGGCGAGCAGTACTTC.

The chain has TRBV10-1 and TRBJ2-2; TRBD2 agrees at 14 bases. Trimming at V came to 3 bases and at J to 7 bases, leaving 7 bases not matched to a gene. This CDR3 is built from 17 residues. Per germline, CDR1 WNHNN and CDR2 SYGVQD (reference sequence). Here the CDR3 DNA reads TGCGCCAGCAGTGATACAGGGACTAGCGGGAGCGGCGGGGAGCTGTTTTTT. This codes for CASSDTGTSGSGGELFF.

The chain recombines TRBV4-2 with TRBJ1-2; no reliable D call. With 1 base removed from V and 7 bases from J, the gap between germline ends came to 16 bases. Germline V gene sequence: CDR1 LGHNA, CDR2 YNFKEQ. The CDR3 sequence is 15 residues long. The CDR3 is CASSQVTNGVGGYTF. For the CDR3, the DNA is TGTGCCAGCAGCCAAGTTACTAACGGAGTGGGTGGCTACACCTTC.